What follows are 21 T cell receptor beta chains derived from one specimen sequenced in a study of blood T cell repertoires in COVID-19. Sequencing was performed with immunoSEQ multiplex PCR; in TCRdb, only in-frame clones are kept and a portion is missing. In the table there are about 59,000 clones, around 86% of which are singletons. The sample consisted of peripheral blood. These receptors all stem from an elderly woman with active or convalescent COVID-19.

The V and J genes are TRBV29-1 and TRBJ2-1; 12 bases line up with TRBD1. Per the germline V gene, CDR1 is SQVTM and CDR2 is ANQGSEA. The CDR3 has 14 residues. The junction had 4 bases not matched to a gene; V was cut back by 5 bases and J by 5 bases. The CDR3 sequence: CSVLGQGANNEQFF. The CDR3, as DNA: TGCAGCGTTCTGGGACAGGGGGCAAACAATGAGCAGTTCTTC.

The genes are TRBV7-6 and TRBJ1-3; a weak D match, TRBD1 (6 bases). Germline-derived CDR1 and CDR2 are SGHVS and FNYEAQ. The CDR3 is 15 amino acids. V was pared by 0 bases and J by 2 bases, with 8 bases between. This CDR3 reads CASSLASGAGNTIYF. The CDR3 DNA sequence: TGTGCCAGCAGCTTAGCATCAGGGGCTGGAAACACCATATATTTT. Using reference TRBV7-6 and TRBJ1-3 for the parts outside the CDR3, the full variable domain is GAGVSQSPRYKVTKRGQDVALRCDPISGHVSLYWYRQALGQGPEFLTYFNYEAQQDKSGLPNDRFSAERPEGSISTLTIQRTEQRDSAMYRCASSLASGAGNTIYFGEGSWLTVV.

This chain uses TRBV15 with TRBJ2-4; 7 bases match TRBD1. The CDR3 spans 14 residues. Germline V gives CDR1 LNHNV, CDR2 YYDKDF (reference sequence). V was clipped by 7 bases and J by 7 bases; unmatched bases: 10. CDR3 sequence (DNA): TGTGCCACCAACTCGGACAGGCAGGGGAACATTCAGTACTTC. Its protein product is CATNSDRQGNIQYF.

The genes are TRBV9 and TRBJ2-7; D is perhaps TRBD2 (5 bases). The germline V gene encodes CDR1 SGDLS and CDR2 YYNGEE. V was trimmed by 4 bases and J by 2 bases, leaving 13 bases between them. The length of the CDR3 is 14 residues. In DNA form, the CDR3 reads TGTGCCAGCAGCCCTTCCTTGAGGGCCTACGAGCAGTACTTC. This sequence encodes CASSPSLRAYEQYF.

The CDR3 protein is CASSPTSVSTDTQYF. The CDR3 bases are TGTGCCAGCAGCCCGACTAGCGTTAGCACAGATACGCAGTATTTT. V gene TRBV7-9 combines with J gene TRBJ2-3; 8 nucleotides line up with TRBD2. There are 15 residues in the CDR3. Germline CDR1 is SEHNR and CDR2 is FQNEAQ (reference sequence). The trim removed 5 bases at V and 0 bases at J, leaving 4 bases unmatched. Full variable domain (remainder filled in from reference TRBV7-9 and TRBJ2-3): DTGVSQNPRHKITKRGQNVTFRCDPISEHNRLYWYRQTLGQGPEFLTYFQNEAQLEKSRLLSDRFSAERPKGSFSTLEIQRTEQGDSAMYLCASSPTSVSTDTQYFGPGTRLTVL.

The J gene is TRBJ1-1, the V gene TRBV5-6, with a weak D call TRBD1 (5 bases). Deletions cut 0 bases from V and 0 bases from J, with 6 bases between. The CDR3 runs 14 residues. Germline loops: CDR1 SGHDT, CDR2 YYEEEE. Here the CDR3 reads CASSLEGVNTEAFF. CDR3 DNA sequence: TGTGCCAGCAGCTTGGAAGGGGTGAACACTGAAGCTTTCTTT.

The J gene is TRBJ2-1, the V gene TRBV7-2, with 10 bases aligning to TRBD2. This CDR3 has 15 residues. The germline V gene has CDR1 SGHTA and CDR2 FQGNSA. V trimming: 4 bases; J trimming: 5 bases; junction bases outside the gene matches: 5. The CDR3 nucleotides read TGTGCCAGCAGCTCCGGACTAGCGGTTGACAATGAGCAGTTCTTC. It yields the protein CASSSGLAVDNEQFF.

V gene TRBV19 combines with J gene TRBJ1-5, with TRBD1 identical over 8 bases. This CDR3 spans 16 amino acids. V was clipped by 6 bases and J by 8 bases; unmatched bases: 15. The germline V gene has CDR1 LNHDA and CDR2 SQIVND (reference sequence). CDR3 residues: CASRPSAGTGGEPQHF. In DNA, the CDR3 is TGTGCCAGTAGACCCTCGGCCGGGACAGGAGGCGAGCCCCAGCATTTT.

The chain joins TRBV19 to TRBJ1-4; D is possibly TRBD1 (6 bases). There are 15 residues in the CDR3. Trimming took 3 bases from V and 3 from J, leaving 11 bases between them. Germline V gene data show CDR1 as LNHDA and CDR2 as SQIVND (reference sequence). In DNA form, the CDR3 reads TGTGCCAGTAGTATGGGGGCAGGCGCTAATGAAAAACTGTTTTTT. This gives the protein CASSMGAGANEKLFF.

The chain combines TRBV19 with TRBJ2-2; D gene unclear. V lost 4 bases to trimming and J lost 6 bases, with 12 bases between them. In germline, CDR1 is LNHDA, CDR2 SQIVND (reference sequence). The CDR3 extends over 14 amino acids. CDR3 coding DNA: TGTGCCAGTAGTACCGTCTGGAGCTCCGGGGAGCTGTTTTTT. Its translation is CASSTVWSSGELFF.

This clone was seen a few times. The chain employs TRBV7-9 and TRBJ2-3; 8 positions match TRBD2. Germline CDR1 reads SEHNR; CDR2 reads FQNEAQ (reference sequence). J lost 0 bases, V lost 5 bases, and 10 bases had no gene match. This CDR3 contains 17 residues. DNA of the CDR3: TGTGCCAGCAGCCCCATAGCGGGGAGCCTTAGCACAGATACGCAGTATTTT. Translation: CASSPIAGSLSTDTQYF.

The rearrangement uses TRBV5-1 and TRBJ2-3; TRBD2 agrees at 7 bases. Germline V gives CDR1 SGHRS, CDR2 YFSETQ. The CDR3 loop spans 13 amino acids. J gave up 4 bases and V 6 bases, and 5 bases lay outside the gene matches. CDR3 coding DNA: TGCGCCAGCACCAAGCGGGGCGCAGATACGCAGTATTTT. This translates into CASTKRGADTQYF.

Only one count was recorded for this clone. The gene calls are TRBV7-2 and TRBJ2-3, with D perhaps matching TRBD1 (5 bases). The V gene's germline CDR1 is SGHTA and CDR2 FQGNSA. V was shortened by 3 bases and J by 4 bases, with 8 bases between the two germline ends. The CDR3 sequence is 13 residues long. Written as DNA, the CDR3 is TGTGCCAGCAGCTTCACGACAGCAGATACGCAGTATTTT. Residues: CASSFTTADTQYF. Complete variable domain (other parts from reference TRBV7-2 and TRBJ2-3): GAGVSQSPSNKVTEKGKDVELRCDPISGHTALYWYRQSLGQGLEFLIYFQGNSAPDKSGLPSDRFSAERTGGSVSTLTIQRTQQEDSAVYLCASSFTTADTQYFGPGTRLTVL.

The chain couples TRBV5-8 to TRBJ1-1; D uncertain. CDR1 is SGHTS, CDR2 YDEGEE, per germline. Trimming removed 4 bases from V and 9 bases from J, with 7 bases in between. The CDR3 has 10 residues. The CDR3 coding sequence is TGTGCCAGCAGCCCTCTTAAAGCTTTCTTT. This gives the protein CASSPLKAFF.

The chain is built from TRBV2 and TRBJ1-3; maybe TRBD1 (5 bases). CDR1 is SNHLY, CDR2 FYNNEI, per germline. V dropped 4 bases and J dropped 3 bases, with 13 bases sitting between them. CDR3 length equals 15 residues. This CDR3 is CASSGGLLVGNTIYF. The CDR3 DNA sequence: TGTGCCAGCAGTGGGGGACTCTTGGTTGGAAACACCATATATTTT.

A few counts support this clone. The chain links TRBV6-5 to TRBJ2-5; D possibly corresponds to TRBD2 (6 bases). Germline CDR1 is MNHEY and CDR2 is SVGAGI. The V gene lost 5 bases and the J gene lost 0 bases, with 10 bases spanning the gap. The CDR3 is 14 amino acids. In DNA, the CDR3 is TGTGCCAGCAGTATAGCGGCAAACCAAGAGACCCAGTACTTC. It translates to CASSIAANQETQYF.

The chain uses TRBV10-3 and TRBJ1-5; tentative D call: TRBD1 (6 bases). V was pared by 5 bases and J by 5 bases, with 10 bases between. Per the germline V gene, CDR1 is ENHRY and CDR2 is SYGVKD. This CDR3 comprises 13 residues. The CDR3 nucleotides read TGTGCCATCAGTCGGACAGAGGATCAGCCCCAGCATTTT. This translates into CAISRTEDQPQHF.

The gene calls are TRBV14 and TRBJ2-7; D perhaps matches TRBD2 (5 bases). Between the trimmed V and J ends, which lost 1 base and 0 bases, there was a span of 16 bases. This CDR3 is built from 17 residues. The germline CDR1 and CDR2 sequences are SGHDN and FVKESK. The CDR3 nucleotides are TGTGCCAGCAGCCAAGTAGGGTACGGGATAGGCTCCTACGAGCAGTACTTC. Protein sequence: CASSQVGYGIGSYEQYF.

The J gene is TRBJ2-2, the V gene TRBV6-2 or TRBV6-3; D ambiguous. The CDR3 contains 13 residues. In germline, CDR1 is MNHEY, CDR2 SVGEGT. V was shortened by 0 bases and J by 4 bases, with 3 bases between the two germline ends. CDR3 protein: CASSYSSTGELFF. Written as DNA, the CDR3 is TGTGCCAGCAGTTACTCGAGCACCGGGGAGCTGTTTTTT.

This clone was picked up a small number of times. V gene TRBV6-5 combines with J gene TRBJ1-1; no definite D call. V lost 10 bases, J lost 0 bases, and 12 bases lay in between. The CDR3 consists of 13 residues. Germline loops: CDR1 MNHEY, CDR2 SVGAGI. The DNA for the CDR3 is TGTGCCACTGGCCATACACTGAACACTGAAGCTTTCTTT. The encoded protein is CATGHTLNTEAFF.

This clone was seen only once. The gene calls are TRBV19 and TRBJ2-2; the D is unclear. The CDR3 runs 13 residues. Germline V gene sequence: CDR1 LNHDA, CDR2 SQIVND (reference sequence). V dropped 6 bases and J dropped 4 bases, with 9 bases sitting between them. Written as DNA, the CDR3 is TGTGCCAGTAGGTGGTCGGTCACCGGGGAGCTGTTTTTT. Translation: CASRWSVTGELFF.